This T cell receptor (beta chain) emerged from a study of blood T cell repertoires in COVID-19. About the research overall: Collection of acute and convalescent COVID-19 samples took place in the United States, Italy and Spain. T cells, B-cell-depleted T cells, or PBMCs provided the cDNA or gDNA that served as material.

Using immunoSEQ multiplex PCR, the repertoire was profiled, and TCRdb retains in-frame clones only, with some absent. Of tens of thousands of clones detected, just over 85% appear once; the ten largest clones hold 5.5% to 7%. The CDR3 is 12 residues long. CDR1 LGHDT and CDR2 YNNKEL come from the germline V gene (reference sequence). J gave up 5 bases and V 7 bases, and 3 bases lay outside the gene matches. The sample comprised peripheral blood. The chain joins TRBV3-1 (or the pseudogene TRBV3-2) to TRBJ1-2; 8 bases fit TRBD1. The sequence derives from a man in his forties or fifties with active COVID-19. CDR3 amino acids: CASTQGAYGYTF. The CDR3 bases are TGTGCCAGCACCCAGGGGGCTTATGGCTACACCTTC.